A selection of T cell receptor beta chains follows, all from one sample in a study of regulatory T cells in long-lasting Graves disease. TCRdb re-derived calls from the multiplex PCR reads in MiXCR, one entry per CDR3 protein. Found here are 300,000 to 400,000 distinct CDR3 sequences, roughly 17% of them singletons; the top ten hold 25% to 30%. The same data also went into a second study, on T cells in Graves' hyperthyroidism and ophthalmopathy.

The sample here was peripheral blood mononuclear cells (PBMCs), taken at new diagnosis, from a patient treated with antithyroid drugs. These receptor sequences come from a man aged 35-49 years with Graves disease. CDR3s include the opening cysteine and the closing phenylalanine or tryptophan.

V,CDR3
TRBV6-2/TRBV6-3,CASSFPQGNYGYTF
TRBV29-1,CSVGAPGSGYTF
TRBV6-1,CASGVTGTYGYTF
TRBV7-6,CASSLQGEGDEQFF
TRBV4-1,CASSQEGPPNTDTQYF
TRBV9,CASSVDPASDSPLHF
TRBV6-5,CASSYSTSGGNYEQFF
TRBV7-2,CASSPQAGTGAYEQYF
TRBV29-1,CSARTGFNSGANVLTF
TRBV5-1,CASSLEGPVGELFF
TRBV20-1,CSATGHSSYGYTF
TRBV11-2,CASSLLPGWNTEAFF
TRBV27,CASSFRVQETQYF
TRBV28,CASSFWVLGLKTAYEQYF
TRBV5-6,CASSLGARRGGETQYF
TRBV9,CASSVEPGAYTGELFF
TRBV5-1,CASSFGSGAGELFF
TRBV7-2,CASSPTGSPGELFF
TRBV7-2,CASSLGTRAHEQFF
TRBV6-5,CASSYNRDANTGELFF
TRBV20-1,CSATTGVAQYF
TRBV6-1,CASLGETQYF
TRBV2,CASSPQGFAEAFF
TRBV11-1,CASSLVQGGSEAFF
TRBV5-4,CASSVYRGGEQYF
TRBV5-6,CASSFGIREDTQYF
TRBV5-1,CASSARTELSYEQYF
TRBV5-4,CASSRPGTGFEQYF
TRBV6-2/TRBV6-3,CASSDILEFRETQYF
TRBV12-3/TRBV12-4,CASSLSRLAGGPPAHEQYF
TRBV12-3/TRBV12-4,CASSFPQEGGNTIYF
TRBV9,CASSVVGQGETDTQYF
TRBV6-6,CASSYSRAGPNYEQYF
TRBV30,CAWSLGQGEAFF
TRBV4-3,CASSQGTRYEQYF
TRBV18,CASSPYQNTEAFF
TRBV5-1,CATKLAGGYNEQFF
TRBV3-1,CASRRGGSNEQFF
TRBV5-1,CASSPGLAGTGELFF
TRBV14,CASSRQLRGEQFF
TRBV4-3,CASSQEPGYEQYF
TRBV5-1,CASSTQGEGEQYF
TRBV5-1,CASSPRGAVSTEAFF
TRBV20-1,CSARGGTAQETQYF
TRBV7-8,CASSLVAGGYTEQFF
TRBV28,CASSFRGGGFWQYF
TRBV12-3/TRBV12-4,CASTAQGMNTEAFF
TRBV5-1,CASSLLGISETQYF
TRBV14,CASSQGGEGSPLHF
TRBV7-2,CASREVAGILFNSPLHF
TRBV30,CAWSLESSYNEQFF
TRBV5-6,CASSLWGNGSGELFF